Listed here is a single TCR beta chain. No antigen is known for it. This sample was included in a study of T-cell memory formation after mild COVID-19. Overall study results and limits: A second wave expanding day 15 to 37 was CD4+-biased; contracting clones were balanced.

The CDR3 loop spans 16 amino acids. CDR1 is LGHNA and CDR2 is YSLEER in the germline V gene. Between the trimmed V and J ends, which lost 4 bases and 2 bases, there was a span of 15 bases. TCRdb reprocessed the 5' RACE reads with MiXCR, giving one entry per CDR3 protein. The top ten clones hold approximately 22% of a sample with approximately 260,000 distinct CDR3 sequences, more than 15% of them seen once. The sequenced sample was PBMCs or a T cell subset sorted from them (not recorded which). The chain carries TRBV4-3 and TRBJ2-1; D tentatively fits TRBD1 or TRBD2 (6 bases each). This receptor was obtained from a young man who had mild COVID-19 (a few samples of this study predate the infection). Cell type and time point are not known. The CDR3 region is CASSLGGPGPYNEQFF. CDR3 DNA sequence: TGCGCCAGCAGCCTAGGGGGGCCCGGCCCCTACAATGAGCAGTTCTTC.